This T cell receptor (beta chain) is drawn from a study of blood T cell repertoires in COVID-19. At the level of the study: Acute and convalescent COVID-19 samples came from the United States, Italy and Spain.

In this sample, this clone turned up once. The study counted Cohort 3 donors as recovered given two negative PCRs, clearance, or symptom resolution. Per the authors' pipeline: The authors estimated nucleated cell counts from reference gene primer amplification. Libraries were prepared by immunoSEQ multiplex PCR; TCRdb keeps only in-frame clonotypes and omits some of them. The DNA gave D and trimming, while V, J and clone size come from that table. The sample has under 300,000 clones, about nine tenths seen once. This receptor was obtained from a woman under 30 who had recovered from COVID-19. The sequenced sample was PBMCs or T cells enriched from blood (not recorded which).

The CDR3 loop is CATSRDRARVKNQPQHF. The CDR3 DNA follows: TGTGCCACCAGCAGAGACCGTGCAAGAGTGAAGAATCAGCCCCAGCATTTT. This chain links TRBV15 with TRBJ1-5; D is unclear. CDR3 length equals 17 residues. CDR1 LNHNV and CDR2 YYDKDF come from the germline V gene (reference sequence). Trimming removed 0 bases at V and 4 bases at J, with 16 bases between.